This TCR beta chain derives from a study of blood T cell repertoires in COVID-19 (dated by TCRdb to 2018 to 2021). Context from the whole study: Collaborator samples came from the United States, Italy and Spain and covered acute and convalescent phases of COVID-19. The material from the prospective study consisted of cDNA or gDNA derived from T cells, B-cell-depleted T cells, or PBMCs. Subjects who had been exposed to COVID-19, were actively infected with it, or had recovered from it provided the deeply sampled blood TCRbeta repertoires that made up the dataset. The repertoires were made available in a free public database intended to serve as a resource for research on the immune response to SARS-CoV-2. The samples were drawn from the first 160 participants of the ongoing ImmuneRACE study and from under 1,500 subjects provided by 6 global collaborators. The sample metadata nearly always contained a de-identified subject ID, COVID-19 status, age in years and sex. Where available, HLA class I and class II types were taken from metadata supplied by the sample provider and were not determined by assay-based typing.

Details on this clone: Its antigen specificity is not known. Base-call qualities are not available, and no considerably larger clone is one nucleotide away.

Collaborating institutions collected whole blood in K2EDTA tubes following their own protocols. Collaborator samples were shipped for TCRbeta analysis as frozen whole blood, isolated PBMCs, or DNA extracted from either sample type. Results the study describes overall, beyond this receptor: The amount of clinical and demographic metadata varied by source and participant and was provided uncurated.

The immunoSEQ Assay, a bias-controlled multiplex PCR, was used to amplify TCRbeta CDR3 regions from genomic DNA. In the source study's methods: Nucleated cell counts per sample were estimated from amplification of reference gene primers within the assay. To quantify the absolute abundance of each unique TCRbeta CDR3 rearrangement, sequence reads were collapsed and filtered. For each sample, productive Simpson clonality was calculated by taking the square root of Simpson's diversity index across productive rearrangements. What TCRdb holds here is the immuneACCESS table cut down to in-frame rearrangements. Part of the clones is not present; checked against another copy, under half of the missing clones reflect an unresolved V gene, and the others are unexplained. Clone size and V and J calls were adopted from that table, with D and trimming inferred from the DNA. Within this sample are some 87,000 clones, with around 88% of them counted one time only. Clones ranked in the top ten supply 39% of the sample.

Including the terminal cysteine and phenylalanine, the CDR3 comprises 13 residues. The DNA shown is the 39-base CDR3, in frame from base 1. CDR1 is given as ENHRY and CDR2 as SYGVKD, both from the germline V gene. V sheds 3 bases and J sheds 12 bases, leaving 14 bases between their ends. The receptor comes from a man older than 75 with active or convalescent COVID-19. Sequencing used peripheral blood. Recombination joined TRBV10-3 with TRBJ1-4, and TRBD1 may be the D gene, going by 6 matching bases. The sequenced DNA is TGTGCCATCAGTGAATATACAGGGTTCGAACTGTTTTTT. Its amino acids are CAISEYTGFELFF.